This TCR beta chain was recorded in a study of CD8 T cells in Susac syndrome. The RNA, about 0.5 to 1 ug, was put through reverse transcription using random hexamers. The authors amplified TCR beta CDR3 across 54 Vbeta and 13 Jbeta using immunoSEQ multiplex PCR. Via MiXCR, TCRdb re-called the immunoSEQ multiplex PCR reads, giving one row per CDR3 protein. The profile covers about 140,000 distinct CDR3 sequences, with 85% to 95% appearing a single time and about 0.11% taken by the ten largest. TCR beta from blood CD8+ and CD4+ T cells was sequenced. Negative magnetic isolation gave CD8+ and CD4+ cells; FACS enriched CD8+ TEMRA. CDR1 is SGHTA, CDR2 FQGNSA, per germline. The CDR3 is made up of 13 amino acids. Trimming stripped 5 bases from V and 7 bases from J, with 15 bases between.

This sequence was found in a human donor with multiple sclerosis. The chain carries TRBV7-2 and TRBJ2-7; D not resolved. The material sequenced was CD4+ T cells from PBMCs. The CDR3 reads CASSAGLRREQYF. The CDR3 nucleotides read TGTGCCAGCAGCGCCGGGCTCCGGCGGGAGCAGTACTTC. The full variable domain, completed using reference TRBV7-2 and TRBJ2-7, is GAGVSQSPSNKVTEKGKDVELRCDPISGHTALYWYRQSLGQGLEFLIYFQGNSAPDKSGLPSDRFSAERTGGSVSTLTIQRTQQEDSAVYLCASSAGLRREQYFGPGTRLTVT.